This TCR beta chain emerged from a study of CD8+ T cells in alopecia areata. Study conclusions and caveats: Sequencing of scalp tissue also captures the resident alphabeta T cells of normal skin.

Regarding this clone: Its specificity is not known.

Alopecia areata patients had lesional scalp punch biopsies and peripheral blood taken from them. CDR3 length equals 13 residues. After removal of 8 bases from V and 2 bases from J, the junction contained 6 bases not matched to a gene. The germline V gene has CDR1 MDHEN and CDR2 SYDVKM. Following RNA extraction, reverse transcription yielded cDNA that acted as the sequencing template. Some clones are missing from TCRdb's copy, which holds only in-frame ones; the method was immunoSEQ multiplex PCR. Of 100,000 to 150,000 clones listed, about 50% are singletons. Sequenced material: NKG2D-low CD8+ T cells sorted from blood. The TCR comes from a human donor with alopecia areata. The chain combines TRBV28 with TRBJ2-7; 7 bases are a match to TRBD1. CDR3 DNA: TGTGCCAGCGGCCCACAGGGGACCTACGAGCAGTACTTC. Amino acid sequence: CASGPQGTYEQYF.